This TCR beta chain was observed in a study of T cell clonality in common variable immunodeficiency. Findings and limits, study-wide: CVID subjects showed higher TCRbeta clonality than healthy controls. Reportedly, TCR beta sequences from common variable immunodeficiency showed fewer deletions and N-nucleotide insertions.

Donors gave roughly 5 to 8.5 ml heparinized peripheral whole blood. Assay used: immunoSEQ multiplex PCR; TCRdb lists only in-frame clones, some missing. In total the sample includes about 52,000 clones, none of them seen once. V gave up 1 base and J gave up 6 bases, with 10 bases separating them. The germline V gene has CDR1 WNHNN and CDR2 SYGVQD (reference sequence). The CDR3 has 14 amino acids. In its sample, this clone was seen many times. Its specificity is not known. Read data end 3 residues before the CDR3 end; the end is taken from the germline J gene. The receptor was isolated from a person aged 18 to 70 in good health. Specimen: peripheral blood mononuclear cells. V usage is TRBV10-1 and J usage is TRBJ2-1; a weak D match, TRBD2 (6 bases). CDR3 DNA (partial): TGCGCCAGCAGTGAGTGGAGGGGTAGCAATGAG. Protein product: CASSEWRGSNE. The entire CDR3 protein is CASSEWRGSNEQFF.